The 22 T cell receptor beta chains in this list originate from one sample, sequenced in a study of long-term antiretroviral therapy in people with HIV. An immunoSEQ assay, version v3.0, was performed at survey level. Profiling relied on immunoSEQ multiplex PCR, and the TCRdb table lists in-frame clones only, not all of them. The sample has roughly 45,000 clones; about 86% are singletons. This specimen consisted of unsorted PBMCs, obtained 0.8 years after starting antiretroviral therapy. These receptors came from a woman aged 18-29 years with HIV.

The table lists this clone with a few counts. CDR3 protein: CASSDGLKETQYF. CDR3 coding DNA: TGCGCCAGCAGTGACGGTCTAAAAGAGACCCAGTACTTC. This chain connects TRBV10-1 to TRBJ2-5; no firm D call. The CDR3 has 13 amino acids. The V gene lost 3 bases and the J gene lost 3 bases, with 8 bases spanning the gap. Germline CDR1 reads WNHNN; CDR2 reads SYGVQD (reference sequence).

The V and J genes are TRBV28 and TRBJ2-1, with D possibly matching TRBD2 (6 bases). The germline V and J ends were trimmed by 2 bases and 7 bases, with 18 bases remaining between them. The V gene's germline CDR1 is MDHEN and CDR2 SYDVKM. There are 16 residues in the CDR3. CDR3 bases: TGTGCCAGCAGTTTACGTTCTGGAGGGGTAGGGAATGAGCAGTTCTTC. As protein: CASSLRSGGVGNEQFF.

The chain links TRBV7-9 to TRBJ1-3; D is possibly TRBD1 (5 bases). The V and J ends lost 5 bases and 0 bases respectively, with 8 bases between them. Germline V gives CDR1 SEHNR, CDR2 FQNEAQ (reference sequence). The CDR3 loop spans 14 amino acids. CDR3 residues: CASSNTGSGNTIYF. The CDR3, as DNA: TGTGCCAGCAGCAACACAGGCTCTGGAAACACCATATATTTT.

This clone was counted a few times. J is TRBJ1-1 and V is TRBV27; no clear D. The CDR3 covers 15 residues. V shed 6 bases and J shed 0 bases, with 14 bases lying between them. In germline, CDR1 is MNHEY, CDR2 SMNVEV (reference sequence). The CDR3 DNA is TGTGCCAGCAGCTCTCGGGAGATAATGAACACTGAAGCTTTCTTT. This encodes CASSSREIMNTEAFF.

The rearrangement uses TRBV5-6 and TRBJ1-1; the match to TRBD1 covers 7 bases. There are 13 residues in the CDR3. Germline V lookup: CDR1 SGHDT, CDR2 YYEEEE. The V segment lost 0 bases and the J segment 6 bases; nucleotides outside the gene matches: 2. The CDR3 DNA reads as TGTGCCAGCAGCTTGGTAGGGGGCGCTGAAGCTTTCTTT. As protein: CASSLVGGAEAFF.

The V and J genes are TRBV27 and TRBJ2-3, with D tentatively TRBD2 (5 bases). The CDR3 extends over 15 amino acids. V was trimmed by 2 bases and J by 5 bases, leaving 14 bases between them. Germline V gene sequence: CDR1 MNHEY, CDR2 SMNVEV (reference sequence). The CDR3 loop reads CASSLDPIEGDTQYF. In DNA, the CDR3 is TGTGCCAGCAGTTTAGATCCAATTGAGGGAGATACGCAGTATTTT.

This sequence joins TRBV20-1 and TRBJ2-1, with D hard to call. Per the germline V gene, CDR1 is DFQATT and CDR2 is SNEGSKA (reference sequence). Deletions cut 3 bases from V and 15 bases from J, with 12 bases between. CDR3 length equals 10 residues. As DNA, the CDR3 is TGCAGTGCTAGCGCCGACTTTGGGTTCTTC. Its translation is CSASADFGFF.

This clone came up once. The chain has TRBV19 and TRBJ2-7; 9 positions agree with TRBD1. Germline V CDR1 and CDR2: LNHDA, SQIVND (reference sequence). V was clipped by 4 bases and J by 4 bases; unmatched bases: 8. The length of the CDR3 is 15 residues. The CDR3 is CASSTTTGGGYEQYF. DNA for the CDR3: TGTGCCAGTAGTACCACCACAGGGGGCGGATACGAGCAGTACTTC.

The rearrangement uses TRBV5-8 and TRBJ1-5; D call uncertain. Trimming removed 0 bases at V and 4 bases at J, with 11 bases between. Germline lookup yields CDR1 SGHTS and CDR2 YDEGEE. The CDR3 is made up of 15 amino acids. In DNA, the CDR3 is TGTGCCAGCAGCTTGGAGAGCCTCTTTAATCAGCCCCAGCATTTT. Translating gives CASSLESLFNQPQHF.

This chain uses TRBV28 with TRBJ2-4; no definite D call. The CDR3 has 13 residues. V lost 5 bases and J 0 bases, leaving 5 bases between the germline ends. Germline V gives CDR1 MDHEN, CDR2 SYDVKM. CDR3 DNA: TGTGCCAGCAGTGGCCCAGCCAAAAACATTCAGTACTTC. Amino acids: CASSGPAKNIQYF.

The V call is TRBV11-2, the J call TRBJ1-1, with a tentative D call TRBD1 (6 bases). The germline V gene encodes CDR1 SGHAT and CDR2 FQNNGV. The CDR3 runs to 15 residues. V was cut by 7 bases and J by 1 base, with 16 bases left in between. CDR3 residues: CASTGGQFKNTEAFF. CDR3 DNA: TGTGCCAGCACCGGAGGACAGTTTAAGAACACTGAAGCTTTCTTT.

The chain combines TRBV19 with TRBJ2-3, with 8 bases fitting TRBD1. The CDR3 is 13 residues long. Per germline, CDR1 LNHDA and CDR2 SQIVND (reference sequence). CDR3 DNA: TGTGCTAGCTCGGACAGGGGCACAGATACGCAGTATTTT. Amino acid sequence: CASSDRGTDTQYF.

This chain connects TRBV7-2 to TRBJ1-2, with 7 bases lining up with TRBD1. J gave up 4 bases and V 6 bases, and 11 bases lay outside the gene matches. CDR1 is SGHTA, CDR2 FQGNSA, per germline. The CDR3 has 15 residues. The chain's CDR3 is CASRRRQGPGYGYTF. CDR3 nucleotides: TGTGCCAGCAGGAGACGACAGGGACCGGGCTATGGCTACACCTTC. The complete variable domain, with remaining parts taken from reference TRBV7-2 and TRBJ1-2, reads GAGVSQSPSNKVTEKGKDVELRCDPISGHTALYWYRQSLGQGLEFLIYFQGNSAPDKSGLPSDRFSAERTGGSVSTLTIQRTQQEDSAVYLCASRRRQGPGYGYTFGSGTRLTVV.

The chain employs TRBV13 and TRBJ1-2; D gene ambiguous. V lost 3 bases and J lost 4, with 9 bases in between. The germline V gene has CDR1 PRHDT and CDR2 FYEKMQ (reference sequence). This CDR3 has 13 residues. The DNA for the CDR3 is TGTGCCAGCAGCTTGGGAGAAGGCTATGGCTACACCTTC. It specifies CASSLGEGYGYTF.

The J gene is TRBJ1-1, the V gene TRBV6-5; unclear D gene. CDR1 and CDR2 from the germline V gene are MNHEY and SVGAGI. Trimming stripped 0 bases from V and 3 bases from J, with 8 bases between. The CDR3 has 14 amino acids. The DNA of the CDR3 is TGTGCCAGCAGTTACTCGAGGCATTACACTGAAGCTTTCTTT. Its translation is CASSYSRHYTEAFF.

V is TRBV29-1 and J is TRBJ2-3; 8 nucleotides agree with TRBD2. The length of the CDR3 is 13 residues. With 4 bases clipped from V and 2 bases from J, the junction kept 2 bases outside the gene matches. CDR1 is SQVTM and CDR2 is ANQGSEA in the germline V gene. CDR3 protein: CSVAAGATDTQYF. The CDR3 DNA reads as TGCAGCGTTGCAGCGGGAGCCACAGATACGCAGTATTTT.

This chain uses TRBV6-5 with TRBJ2-7; 11 bases map to TRBD2. Per germline, CDR1 MNHEY and CDR2 SVGAGI. V gave up 0 bases and J gave up 6 bases; unmatched junction bases: 4. The CDR3 runs to 15 residues. The CDR3 DNA reads TGTGCCAGCAGTTACTCTCCCGGGACTAGCGGCGAGCAGTACTTC. This gives the protein CASSYSPGTSGEQYF.

The chain is built from TRBV7-2 and TRBJ2-7, with TRBD2 identical over 11 bases. The CDR3 is 18 amino acids. V shed 2 bases, J shed 0 bases, and the junction held 9 bases outside the gene matches. Germline loops: CDR1 SGHTA, CDR2 FQGNSA. The CDR3, as DNA: TGTGCCAGCAGCTTAAGGGGGGGGACTAGCGGAAGCTCCTACGAGCAGTACTTC. Translated: CASSLRGGTSGSSYEQYF.

V is TRBV11-3 and J is TRBJ2-2; TRBD1 agrees at 9 bases. Germline CDR1 reads SGHNT; CDR2 reads YENEEA. This CDR3 has 15 residues. After removal of 5 bases from V and 7 bases from J, the junction contained 8 bases not matched to a gene. CDR3 bases: TGTGCCAGCAGCACCCGGACAGGGGCCAGCGGGGAGCTGTTTTTT. It codes for CASSTRTGASGELFF.

The chain has TRBV27 and TRBJ2-7; no clear D gene. Germline V gene data show CDR1 as MNHEY and CDR2 as SMNVEV (reference sequence). This CDR3 comprises 13 residues. V dropped 3 bases and J dropped 5 bases, with 11 bases sitting between them. CDR3 nucleotides: TGTGCCAGCAGTTTTATAGGGTACGACGAGCAGTACTTC. Translated: CASSFIGYDEQYF.

V gene TRBV10-1 combines with J gene TRBJ2-7; possible D gene TRBD2, 6 bases. The CDR3 contains 15 residues. CDR1 and CDR2 from the germline V gene are WNHNN and SYGVQD (reference sequence). V lost 4 bases, J lost 2 bases, and 15 bases lay in between. This chain's CDR3 is CASSGDLEGAYEQYF. The CDR3 DNA reads as TGCGCCAGCAGTGGCGATTTGGAGGGAGCCTACGAGCAGTACTTC.

This clone was found a few times. The rearrangement uses TRBV7-6 and TRBJ1-1; D is unclear. The CDR3 loop spans 13 amino acids. Germline V gene data show CDR1 as SGHVS and CDR2 as FNYEAQ. Trimming took off 2 bases at V and 1 base at J, with 5 bases between the two ends. CDR3 sequence: CASSLTENTEAFF. The CDR3 DNA reads as TGTGCCAGCAGCTTAACAGAGAACACTGAAGCTTTCTTT.